The 21 T cell receptor beta chains reported below all come from one sample, sequenced in a study of shared clonotypes between healthy human individuals (dated by TCRdb to the early 2020s). The library came from the immunoSEQ multiplex PCR assay. TCRdb retrieved this table from immuneACCESS and kept in-frame rearrangements only. Not all clones are present; in checked studies, unresolved V genes account for under half, and no reason is known for the remainder. Present in this sample are about 1.5 million clones, 98% of which were seen just once. The ten most abundant clones make up less than 0.55% of the sample. Specimen: naive CD4+ T cells sorted from blood. The sample's cell subset or site label, decoded: CD45RA+ positively selected. All receptors derive from a man aged 25-45 years in good health.

The chain combines TRBV10-3 with TRBJ2-3; D gene unclear. Trimming pared 1 base from V and 5 bases from J, leaving 4 bases between. Germline CDR1 is ENHRY and CDR2 is SYGVKD. This CDR3 is 12 amino acids long. The CDR3 coding sequence is TGTGCCATCAGTGAGTGGGGAGATACGCAGTATTTT. Amino acids: CAISEWGDTQYF.

The chain links TRBV25-1 to TRBJ2-7; a weak D match, TRBD2 (5 bases). Germline CDR1 is MGHDK and CDR2 is SYGVNS. V gave up 4 bases and J gave up 7 bases, with 20 bases separating them. The CDR3 spans 15 residues. The chain's CDR3 is CASSGWIDSRLEQYF. The CDR3 DNA reads as TGTGCCAGCAGTGGGTGGATCGACTCCAGACTAGAGCAGTACTTC.

The V call is TRBV5-1, the J call TRBJ2-1, with 7 bases lining up with TRBD1. J lost 0 bases, V lost 4 bases, and 4 bases had no gene match. CDR1 and CDR2 (germline): SGHRS, YFSETQ. The CDR3 is 15 residues long. The CDR3 bases are TGCGCCAGCAGCCCACAGGGGAGCTCCTACAATGAGCAGTTCTTC. Translated, it gives CASSPQGSSYNEQFF.

The chain couples TRBV5-1 to TRBJ2-7, with 8 bases that match TRBD1. Germline-derived CDR1 and CDR2 are SGHRS and YFSETQ. J gave up 6 bases and V 0 bases, and 8 bases lay outside the gene matches. The CDR3 contains 15 residues. As DNA, the CDR3 is TGCGCCAGCAGCTTGGGACCGGGACAGGAATCCGAGCAGTACTTC. It specifies CASSLGPGQESEQYF.

The sample holds one count of this clone. V gene TRBV18 combines with J gene TRBJ2-7, with 10 nucleotides matching TRBD2. This CDR3 contains 16 residues. Germline loops: CDR1 KGHSH, CDR2 LQKENI. V trimming: 2 bases; J trimming: 3 bases; junction bases outside the gene matches: 7. This CDR3 is CASSPDGLADYYEQYF. CDR3 bases: TGTGCCAGCTCACCAGACGGACTAGCGGATTACTACGAGCAGTACTTC.

The genes are TRBV5-1 and TRBJ2-1; 12 nucleotides line up with TRBD2. The CDR3 spans 19 residues. V trimming: 3 bases; J trimming: 7 bases; junction bases outside the gene matches: 17. CDR1 and CDR2 from the germline V gene are SGHRS and YFSETQ. The CDR3 reads CASSSWTGKTSGSQNEQFF. DNA of the CDR3: TGCGCCAGCAGCTCGTGGACAGGGAAGACTAGCGGGAGCCAGAATGAGCAGTTCTTC. Complete variable domain (other parts from reference TRBV5-1 and TRBJ2-1): KAGVTQTPRYLIKTRGQQVTLSCSPISGHRSVSWYQQTPGQGLQFLFEYFSETQRNKGNFPGRFSGRQFSNSRSEMNVSTLELGDSALYLCASSSWTGKTSGSQNEQFFGPGTRLTVL.

This rearrangement joins TRBV15 to TRBJ2-1, with D unresolved. The CDR3 has 15 residues. Trimming left V 0 bases short and J 9 bases short, with 15 bases between. Germline CDR1 and CDR2: LNHNV and YYDKDF (reference sequence). The CDR3 DNA is TGTGCCACCAGCAGAGATCTAGGGTCAGGAAGTGAGCAGTTCTTC. Translating it yields CATSRDLGSGSEQFF.

V and J are TRBV6-1 and TRBJ1-2, with 9 bases that match TRBD1. The V and J ends lost 9 bases and 8 bases, in that order; junction bases with no gene match: 10. CDR3 length: 13 residues. Germline loops: CDR1 MNHNS, CDR2 SASEGT. CDR3 loop: CARGWDRVAGYTF. Written as DNA, the CDR3 is TGTGCCAGGGGTTGGGACAGGGTAGCCGGCTACACCTTC.

This clone is a singleton in its sample. This chain links TRBV9 with TRBJ1-1; D not certain. Trimming removed 3 bases at V and 1 base at J, with 16 bases between. Germline V gene data show CDR1 as SGDLS and CDR2 as YYNGEE. The length of the CDR3 is 16 residues. CDR3 in amino acids: CASSAGGFTENTEAFF. CDR3 DNA sequence: TGTGCCAGCAGCGCCGGTGGGTTCACAGAGAACACTGAAGCTTTCTTT.

This clone has a single count. This chain connects TRBV6-5 to TRBJ1-3; TRBD1 is a possible D gene (6 bases). CDR1 is MNHEY, CDR2 SVGAGI, per germline. Trimming shortened V by 7 bases and J by 1 base, and 14 bases separated the two germline ends. The CDR3 consists of 15 residues. The chain's CDR3 is CASTRGWRSGNTIYF. The DNA of the CDR3 is TGTGCCAGCACCAGGGGATGGCGTTCTGGAAACACCATATATTTT.

The CDR3 spells CAIRAGGPTGELFF. The CDR3 DNA is TGTGCCATCCGGGCGGGAGGGCCTACCGGGGAGCTGTTTTTT. V gene TRBV10-3 combines with J gene TRBJ2-2, with 9 bases lining up with TRBD2. The germline gives CDR1 ENHRY, CDR2 SYGVKD. The V gene end was trimmed by 8 bases and the J gene end by 5 bases; junction bases not matched to a gene: 6. The CDR3 runs to 14 residues.

V is TRBV28 and J is TRBJ1-2; no reliable D call. The CDR3 covers 15 residues. V shed 6 bases and J shed 6 bases, with 20 bases lying between them. Germline CDR1 MDHEN, CDR2 SYDVKM. In nucleotides, the CDR3 is TGTGCCAGCAGGACGATACCGGACGGCTGGCATGGCTACACCTTC. Its protein product is CASRTIPDGWHGYTF.

This clone came up once. The chain employs TRBV5-5 and TRBJ1-5; D is uncertain. Germline values: CDR1 SGHKS, CDR2 YYEKEE (reference sequence). The CDR3 covers 15 residues. V lost 1 base and J 0 bases, leaving 8 bases between the germline ends. The CDR3 region is CASSLFQDSNQPQHF. The CDR3 DNA reads TGTGCCAGCAGCTTGTTTCAAGATAGCAATCAGCCCCAGCATTTT.

The chain carries TRBV5-6 and TRBJ1-2; 9 bases fit TRBD1. In germline, CDR1 is SGHDT, CDR2 YYEEEE. J lost 7 bases, V lost 4 bases, and 5 bases had no gene match. The CDR3 runs to 13 residues. The CDR3 region has the DNA TGTGCCAGCAGCCTAACAGGGGGCGGTGGCTACACCTTC. Translating it yields CASSLTGGGGYTF.

The chain links TRBV19 to TRBJ2-7; D not certain. Trimming left V 4 bases short and J 2 bases short, with 15 bases between. The length of the CDR3 is 15 residues. Germline V gives CDR1 LNHDA, CDR2 SQIVND (reference sequence). Written as DNA, the CDR3 is TGTGCCAGTAGTACGTCCAGGACGGCCACCTACGAGCAGTACTTC. Residues: CASSTSRTATYEQYF.

V usage is TRBV15 and J usage is TRBJ2-7; D may be TRBD2 (5 bases). CDR3 length: 17 amino acids. Trimming removed 2 bases from V and 7 bases from J, with 24 bases in between. Germline loops: CDR1 LNHNV, CDR2 YYDKDF (reference sequence). The CDR3 is CATSRPLNLPGWEEQYF. The DNA of the CDR3 is TGTGCCACCAGCAGACCGCTGAACCTGCCGGGATGGGAAGAGCAGTACTTC.

V and J are TRBV5-1 and TRBJ2-5; 8 bases line up with TRBD1. The germline V gene has CDR1 SGHRS and CDR2 YFSETQ. V dropped 3 bases and J dropped 5; count of bases not matched to a gene: 9. The CDR3 consists of 15 residues. The CDR3: CASSSGQGMGETQYF. In nucleotides, the CDR3 is TGCGCCAGCAGCTCCGGACAGGGAATGGGGGAGACCCAGTACTTC. Filled out from reference TRBV5-1 and TRBJ2-5, the complete variable domain reads KAGVTQTPRYLIKTRGQQVTLSCSPISGHRSVSWYQQTPGQGLQFLFEYFSETQRNKGNFPGRFSGRQFSNSRSEMNVSTLELGDSALYLCASSSGQGMGETQYFGPGTRLLVL.

The V call is TRBV5-4, the J call TRBJ1-4, with TRBD1 identical over 10 bases. The CDR3 contains 18 residues. Per the germline V gene, CDR1 is SGHNT and CDR2 is YYREEE (reference sequence). Trimming at V came to 4 bases and at J to 5 bases, leaving 14 bases not matched to a gene. The CDR3 nucleotides read TGTGCCAGCAGCGCCGGGACAGGGGCTTCTCAACTAAATGAAAAACTGTTTTTT. Translation gives CASSAGTGASQLNEKLFF. Based on the CDR3 plus reference TRBV5-4 and TRBJ1-4, the full variable domain is ETGVTQSPTHLIKTRGQQVTLRCSSQSGHNTVSWYQQALGQGPQFIFQYYREEENGRGNFPPRFSGLQFPNYSSELNVNALELDDSALYLCASSAGTGASQLNEKLFFGSGTQLSVL.

The chain combines TRBV28 with TRBJ2-7; the D gene could be TRBD1 or TRBD2 (5 bases each). V dropped 4 bases and J dropped 0 bases, with 10 bases sitting between them. This CDR3 comprises 14 residues. CDR1 and CDR2 from the germline V gene are MDHEN and SYDVKM. Here the CDR3 DNA reads TGTGCCAGCAGTTCCGGGACGGTCTCCTACGAGCAGTACTTC. The encoded protein is CASSSGTVSYEQYF.

V and J are TRBV5-1 and TRBJ2-4, with a weak D call TRBD1 (6 bases). The CDR3 length is 17 residues. V dropped 1 base and J dropped 0 bases, with 14 bases sitting between them. CDR1 is SGHRS, CDR2 YFSETQ, per germline. The CDR3 DNA is TGCGCCAGCAGCTTGCAGGGGTCGGGGATAGCCAAAAACATTCAGTACTTC. This gives the protein CASSLQGSGIAKNIQYF. The full variable domain, rest sourced from reference TRBV5-1 and TRBJ2-4, is KAGVTQTPRYLIKTRGQQVTLSCSPISGHRSVSWYQQTPGQGLQFLFEYFSETQRNKGNFPGRFSGRQFSNSRSEMNVSTLELGDSALYLCASSLQGSGIAKNIQYFGAGTRLSVL.

This clone was recorded only once. The gene calls are TRBV7-6 and TRBJ2-3, with D possibly being TRBD1 or TRBD2 (8 bases each). Germline V gene data show CDR1 as SGHVS and CDR2 as FNYEAQ. Trimming left V 3 bases short and J 3 bases short, with 16 bases between. The CDR3 spans 16 residues. The CDR3 DNA sequence: TGTGCCAGCAGCTTGATTAGCGGGACAGGTACAGATACGCAGTATTTT. Protein: CASSLISGTGTDTQYF.